These 2 T cell receptor beta chains came from one sample sequenced in a study of CD4 and CD8 cells across lung adenocarcinoma regions. TCRdb fed the PCR reads into MiXCR, producing one record per CDR3 protein. The sample contains thousands of distinct CDR3 sequences, 45% to 60% of which appear only once. The sample comprised CD4+ T cells from the center of a lung tumor. The source of these receptors is a female donor with lung adenocarcinoma. The CD4 and CD8 labels of this study may be unreliable.

The chain joins TRBV10-3 to TRBJ2-7; 10 bases are shared with TRBD1. The CDR3 has 15 residues. CDR1 is ENHRY and CDR2 is SYGVKD in the germline V gene. The ends lost 3 bases at V and 2 bases at J; junction bases unmatched: 4. The CDR3 protein is CAISDPGQGTYEQYF. The CDR3 DNA reads TGTGCCATCAGTGACCCGGGACAGGGGACCTACGAGCAGTACTTC.

This chain uses TRBV27 with TRBJ2-1; D might be TRBD1 or TRBD2, each matching 6 bases. Germline loops: CDR1 MNHEY, CDR2 SMNVEV (reference sequence). The CDR3 has 15 residues. V lost 0 bases and J lost 7, with 13 bases in between. The CDR3 DNA sequence: TGTGCCAGCAGTTTATCCAGGGGACTCCTAAATGAGCAGTTCTTC. It codes for CASSLSRGLLNEQFF.